The following is a T cell receptor beta chain sequence with its context. The data stem from a study of T cell changes during pregnancy in multiple sclerosis. There are 14 residues in the CDR3. V was cut by 6 bases and J by 0 bases, with 9 bases left in between. Looked up from germline, CDR1 is SNHLY and CDR2 is FYNNEI. The table came from immunoSEQ multiplex PCR; TCRdb's copy has only in-frame clones and leaves some out. The sample lists under 45,000 clones, 91% seen once, with 0.4% to 0.6% in the top ten. This chain joins TRBV2 and TRBJ2-4, with D possibly matching TRBD1 (6 bases). The TCR originated in a female donor in good health, enrolled as a control in a pregnancy study. The specimen comprised CD4+ T cells from peripheral blood mononuclear cells, sampled in the second trimester of pregnancy. The CDR3 DNA is TGTGCCAGCAGGAGGGGGTTAGCCAAAAACATTCAGTACTTC. Its protein is CASRRGLAKNIQYF. Supplemented by reference TRBV2 and TRBJ2-4, the full variable domain reads EPEVTQTPSHQVTQMGQEVILRCVPISNHLYFYWYRQILGQKVEFLVSFYNNEISEKSEIFDDQFSVERPDGSNFTLKIRSTKLEDSAMYFCASRRGLAKNIQYFGAGTRLSVL.